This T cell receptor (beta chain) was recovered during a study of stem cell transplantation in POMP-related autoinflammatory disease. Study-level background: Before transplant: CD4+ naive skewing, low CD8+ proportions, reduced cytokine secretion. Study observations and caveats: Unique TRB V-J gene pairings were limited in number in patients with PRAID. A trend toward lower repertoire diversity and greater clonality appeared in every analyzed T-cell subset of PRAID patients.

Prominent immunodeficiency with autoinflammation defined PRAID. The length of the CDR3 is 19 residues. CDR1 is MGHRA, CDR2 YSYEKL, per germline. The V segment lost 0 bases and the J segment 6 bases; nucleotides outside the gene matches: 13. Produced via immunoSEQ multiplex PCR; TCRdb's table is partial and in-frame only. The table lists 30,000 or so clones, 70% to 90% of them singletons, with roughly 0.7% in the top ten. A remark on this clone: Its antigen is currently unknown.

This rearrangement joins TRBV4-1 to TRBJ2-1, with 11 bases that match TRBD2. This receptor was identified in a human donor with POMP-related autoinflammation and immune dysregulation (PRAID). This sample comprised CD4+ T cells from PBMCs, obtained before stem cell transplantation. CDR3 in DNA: TGCGCCAGCAGCCAAGATAGAGAACTAGCGGGGGCCCGGGGCAATGAGCAGTTCTTC. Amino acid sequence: CASSQDRELAGARGNEQFF.